These T cell receptor beta chains were read from a single sample in a study of T-cell memory formation after mild COVID-19. MiXCR, run by TCRdb on the 5' RACE reads, gives a single entry per CDR3 protein. Found here are more than 150,000 distinct CDR3 sequences, under 20% of them singletons; the top ten hold 3.9%. Sequenced input: PBMCs or a T cell subset sorted from them (not recorded which). The receptor set was obtained from a young man who had mild COVID-19 (a few samples of this study predate the infection). Cell type and time point are not known. CDR3s include the opening cysteine and the closing phenylalanine or tryptophan. Fields, in order: CDR3 DNA, CDR3 protein, CDR3 length, V gene, J gene, clone size, D gene. D genes are given only for firm matches. Size tells how often a clone was seen (once, few, many) or the class of an expanded clone, and some rows leave it out.

DNA: TGTGCCAGCAGCCTTATGGGACAGGGGATCTCGGAGACCCAGTACTTC
CDR3: CASSLMGQGISETQYF
length: 16
V: TRBV7-3
J: TRBJ2-5
size: NA
D: TRBD1

DNA: TGTGCCAGCAGCTTAGTGGGGATTGATGTGAATGAAAAACTGTTTTTT
CDR3: CASSLVGIDVNEKLFF
length: 16
V: TRBV7-2
J: TRBJ1-4
size: NA
D: NA

DNA: TGTGCCAGCAGGTTGACAGGGGAAGGCCAGCCCCAGCATTTT
CDR3: CASRLTGEGQPQHF
length: 14
V: TRBV6-5
J: TRBJ1-5
size: NA
D: TRBD1

DNA: TGTGCCAGCAGTTACTCGAGAGCGGGGAGTACGCAGTATTTT
CDR3: CASSYSRAGSTQYF
length: 14
V: TRBV6-2/TRBV6-3
J: TRBJ2-3
size: few
D: TRBD2

DNA: TGCGCCAGCAGCTTGGCCGGTGGACAGCAAGAGACCCAGTACTTC
CDR3: CASSLAGGQQETQYF
length: 15
V: TRBV5-1
J: TRBJ2-5
size: few
D: NA

DNA: TGTGCCAGCAGCTCGGGGGACAGAGCTAACTATGGCTACACCTTC
CDR3: CASSSGDRANYGYTF
length: 15
V: TRBV7-9
J: TRBJ1-2
size: NA
D: TRBD1

DNA: TGTGCCAGCAGCTTAGGTTCGGAGGCTTACAATGAGCAGTTCTTC
CDR3: CASSLGSEAYNEQFF
length: 15
V: TRBV7-9
J: TRBJ2-1
size: few
D: NA

DNA: TGTGCCAGCAGCCAGGGCTCTTTAGGGTATGGCTACACCTTC
CDR3: CASSQGSLGYGYTF
length: 14
V: TRBV4-2
J: TRBJ1-2
size: many
D: NA

DNA: TGCAGCGCCACAGGCAAAGCATCCTCCTACGAGCAGTACTTC
CDR3: CSATGKASSYEQYF
length: 14
V: TRBV29-1
J: TRBJ2-7
size: few
D: NA

DNA: TGCGCCAGCAGCTTGGCCACACAGGGGTACACTGAAGCTTTCTTT
CDR3: CASSLATQGYTEAFF
length: 15
V: TRBV5-1
J: TRBJ1-1
size: NA
D: TRBD1

DNA: TGTGCCAGCAGCCAGCAGGGCGCTACCTACGAGCAGTACTTC
CDR3: CASSQQGATYEQYF
length: 14
V: TRBV3-1
J: TRBJ2-7
size: few
D: NA

DNA: TGCGCCAGCAGCCAAAAAGGCGATACGCAGTATTTT
CDR3: CASSQKGDTQYF
length: 12
V: TRBV5-1
J: TRBJ2-3
size: NA
D: NA

DNA: TGCAGCGTTGCGGGACAGGGAATAGAGACCCAGTACTTC
CDR3: CSVAGQGIETQYF
length: 13
V: TRBV29-1
J: TRBJ2-5
size: NA
D: TRBD1

DNA: TGTGCCAGCAGCTGGGCGGCCGGGGTAAACACTGAAGCTTTCTTT
CDR3: CASSWAAGVNTEAFF
length: 15
V: TRBV5-5
J: TRBJ1-1
size: few
D: NA

DNA: TGTGCCAGCAGCTTAGCAGGCGGGATTACATCTGGGGCCAACGTCCTGACTTTC
CDR3: CASSLAGGITSGANVLTF
length: 18
V: TRBV7-6
J: TRBJ2-6
size: many
D: NA

DNA: TGTGCCAGCAGGCGGGGGACAGGGGTCACTGAAGCTTTCTTT
CDR3: CASRRGTGVTEAFF
length: 14
V: TRBV6-6
J: TRBJ1-1
size: NA
D: TRBD1

DNA: TGTGCCAGCAGGAGGACTAGCGGAACCTCCTACACCGGGGAGCTGTTTTTT
CDR3: CASRRTSGTSYTGELFF
length: 17
V: TRBV7-2
J: TRBJ2-2
size: few
D: TRBD2

DNA: TGTGCCAGCAGCTTGAGGGGGGCCCAAGAGACCCAGTACTTC
CDR3: CASSLRGAQETQYF
length: 14
V: TRBV5-4
J: TRBJ2-5
size: few
D: NA

DNA: TGCAGTGCTTCACACCCTTGGGCCCCTCGTGAGCAGTTCTTC
CDR3: CSASHPWAPREQFF
length: 14
V: TRBV20-1
J: TRBJ2-1
size: NA
D: NA

DNA: TGTGCCAGCACCTTTCAGGGGCTGACTGAAGCTTTCTTT
CDR3: CASTFQGLTEAFF
length: 13
V: TRBV7-2
J: TRBJ1-1
size: NA
D: NA

DNA: TGTGCCTGGAGTCGGGACGGCTATGGCTACACCTTC
CDR3: CAWSRDGYGYTF
length: 12
V: TRBV30
J: TRBJ1-2
size: many
D: NA

DNA: TGTGCCAGTAGTACCCCCGGGACAGGTTCCTACGAGCAGTACTTC
CDR3: CASSTPGTGSYEQYF
length: 15
V: TRBV19
J: TRBJ2-7
size: many
D: TRBD1

DNA: TGTGCCAGCCTGGGTGGGGGCAGGAACACTGAAGCTTTCTTT
CDR3: CASLGGGRNTEAFF
length: 14
V: TRBV21-1
J: TRBJ1-1
size: NA
D: NA

DNA: TGCGCCAGCAGCTTGGATCCGCAGGATAACACTGAAGCTTTCTTT
CDR3: CASSLDPQDNTEAFF
length: 15
V: TRBV5-1
J: TRBJ1-1
size: many
D: NA

DNA: TGCGCCAGCAGCTTTACACAGGGGGGCACTGAAGCTTTCTTT
CDR3: CASSFTQGGTEAFF
length: 14
V: TRBV5-1
J: TRBJ1-1
size: few
D: TRBD1

DNA: TGTGCCATCAGTGCCCCAGACGAGCAGTACTTC
CDR3: CAISAPDEQYF
length: 11
V: TRBV10-3
J: TRBJ2-7
size: few
D: NA

DNA: TGTGCCAGCAGCTCATATGGACCCGGCGCCTACGAGCAGTACTTC
CDR3: CASSSYGPGAYEQYF
length: 15
V: TRBV7-2
J: TRBJ2-7
size: few
D: NA

DNA: TGCAGCGTTGACTCGAGTGGTCCTGAAGCTTTCTTT
CDR3: CSVDSSGPEAFF
length: 12
V: TRBV29-1
J: TRBJ1-1
size: NA
D: NA

DNA: TGTGCCAGCAGCTTAGATCCGGACCTTACCGGGGAGCTGTTTTTT
CDR3: CASSLDPDLTGELFF
length: 15
V: TRBV11-2
J: TRBJ2-2
size: NA
D: NA

DNA: TGTGCCAGCAGCGGCGGCGGCCGGAAGGCTAACTATGGCTACACCTTC
CDR3: CASSGGGRKANYGYTF
length: 16
V: TRBV11-2
J: TRBJ1-2
size: many
D: NA

DNA: TGCGCCAGTGGCATACTGAACACTGAAGCTTTCTTT
CDR3: CASGILNTEAFF
length: 12
V: TRBV5-1
J: TRBJ1-1
size: NA
D: NA

DNA: TGTGCCACGGGGGGACTAGGGAAACAAGAGACCCAGTACTTC
CDR3: CATGGLGKQETQYF
length: 14
V: TRBV24-1
J: TRBJ2-5
size: NA
D: TRBD2

DNA: TGCGCCAGCAGCCCGGACAGACAAGAGACCCAGTACTTC
CDR3: CASSPDRQETQYF
length: 13
V: TRBV5-1
J: TRBJ2-5
size: many
D: NA

DNA: TGTGCCAGCAGTCGGCAGGTTGCAGAGACCCAGTACTTC
CDR3: CASSRQVAETQYF
length: 13
V: TRBV12-3/TRBV12-4
J: TRBJ2-5
size: NA
D: NA

DNA: TGTGCCAGCAGCTTAGACGGGGTTCTCGGTGAAAAACTGTTTTTT
CDR3: CASSLDGVLGEKLFF
length: 15
V: TRBV7-9
J: TRBJ1-4
size: NA
D: NA

DNA: TGTGCCAGCAGACGGGACGGGAGCAATGAGCAGTTCTTC
CDR3: CASRRDGSNEQFF
length: 13
V: TRBV6-2/TRBV6-3
J: TRBJ2-1
size: few
D: NA

DNA: TGCAGCATAAGGACAGGGGGGAGTACTAATGAAAAACTGTTTTTT
CDR3: CSIRTGGSTNEKLFF
length: 15
V: TRBV29-1
J: TRBJ1-4
size: NA
D: TRBD1

DNA: TGTGCCAGCAGCCCAACTGGGACTAGCGGGGGGGTAGAGACCCAGTACTTC
CDR3: CASSPTGTSGGVETQYF
length: 17
V: TRBV7-3
J: TRBJ2-5
size: NA
D: TRBD2

DNA: TGTGCCAGCAGTGGTGCCGGGACAGGGAGTGGTGGCTATGGCTACACCTTC
CDR3: CASSGAGTGSGGYGYTF
length: 17
V: TRBV12-3/TRBV12-4
J: TRBJ1-2
size: NA
D: TRBD1

DNA: TGCGCCAGCAGCCAAGAAGGACATCCTAGCACAGATACGCAGTATTTT
CDR3: CASSQEGHPSTDTQYF
length: 16
V: TRBV4-1
J: TRBJ2-3
size: few
D: NA

DNA: TGTGCCAGCAGCGTAGACCCACAGCGGAACACTGAAGCTTTCTTT
CDR3: CASSVDPQRNTEAFF
length: 15
V: TRBV9
J: TRBJ1-1
size: NA
D: NA

DNA: TGCAGCGCCGGGACGGGACGCACCTGGAAGACTGAAGCTTTCTTT
CDR3: CSAGTGRTWKTEAFF
length: 15
V: TRBV29-1
J: TRBJ1-1
size: NA
D: NA

DNA: TGCGCCAGCAGCCCCGTTGGGAGACAGGGGACTAACACCGGGGAGCTGTTTTTT
CDR3: CASSPVGRQGTNTGELFF
length: 18
V: TRBV4-1
J: TRBJ2-2
size: NA
D: TRBD1

DNA: TGTGCCAGCAGTTACTCAACCAACTATGGCTACACCTTC
CDR3: CASSYSTNYGYTF
length: 13
V: TRBV6-2/TRBV6-3
J: TRBJ1-2
size: few
D: NA

DNA: TGTGCCAGCAGCCCCCGAGGGCAGCTCGGCTACACCTTC
CDR3: CASSPRGQLGYTF
length: 13
V: TRBV7-2
J: TRBJ1-2
size: NA
D: NA

DNA: TGCAGCGTTGCCCAGACCCTCGGTGGGGAGACCCAGTACTTC
CDR3: CSVAQTLGGETQYF
length: 14
V: TRBV29-1
J: TRBJ2-5
size: NA
D: NA

DNA: TGTGCCAGCAAACCTCAGGGGGCCACAGGGAAGATCCACAATGAGCAGTTCTTC
CDR3: CASKPQGATGKIHNEQFF
length: 18
V: TRBV6-5
J: TRBJ2-1
size: NA
D: TRBD1

DNA: TGCGCCAGCAGGCCCGGGGCCGGTTACTACGAGCAGTACTTC
CDR3: CASRPGAGYYEQYF
length: 14
V: TRBV5-1
J: TRBJ2-7
size: NA
D: NA

DNA: TGTGCCAGCAGCCGGGGGACCCCTACGACTATGGGCTACACCTTC
CDR3: CASSRGTPTTMGYTF
length: 15
V: TRBV6-2/TRBV6-3
J: TRBJ1-2
size: few
D: NA